These 14 T cell receptor beta chains were all obtained from the same sample, sequenced in a study of human T cells and chemical hapten exposure. TCRdb re-called the RACE reads through MiXCR, storing one row per CDR3 protein. The sample holds about 90,000 distinct CDR3 sequences, approximately 10% seen once. Sample time point: patch test 3, about 24 weeks after DPC sensitization. Treatment: therapeutic diphenylcyclopropenone sensitization with weekly scalp DPC. The sequencing here drew on whole blood, taken in connection with sensitization to the hapten diphenylcyclopropenone (DPC). These receptors came from a woman under 40 with alopecia areata. Some clones in this sample may be carry-over from other donors' samples.

The chain carries TRBV20-1 and TRBJ2-5; TRBD2 matches 10 bases. The V segment lost 5 bases and the J segment 0 bases; nucleotides outside the gene matches: 9. The CDR3 is 16 residues long. CDR1 and CDR2 from the germline V gene are DFQATT and SNEGSKA (reference sequence). DNA for the CDR3: TGCAGTGCTTCTGCCCCTAGCGGGGGCTACCAAGAGACCCAGTACTTC. Protein product: CSASAPSGGYQETQYF.

In its sample, this clonotype was seen many times. The J gene is TRBJ2-1, the V gene TRBV6-5, with 11 nucleotides matching TRBD2. Germline values: CDR1 MNHEY, CDR2 SVGAGI. J lost 8 bases, V lost 3 bases, and 9 bases had no gene match. CDR3 length equals 16 residues. CDR3 DNA: TGTGCCAGCAGTTATTCCTGGCTAGCGGGGGGCCATGAGCAGTTCTTC. This gives the protein CASSYSWLAGGHEQFF.

There are many counts of this clonotype. The CDR3 loop is CSARGPALSGANVLTF. The CDR3 DNA reads TGCAGTGCTAGAGGGCCAGCTCTCTCTGGGGCCAACGTCCTGACTTTC. This chain uses TRBV20-1 with TRBJ2-6, with D unresolved. The CDR3 loop spans 16 amino acids. V was shortened by 1 base and J by 0 bases, with 10 bases between the two germline ends. The germline V gene encodes CDR1 DFQATT and CDR2 SNEGSKA (reference sequence).

This clonotype showed up many times. The chain is built from TRBV6-2 or TRBV6-3 and TRBJ2-3; the match to TRBD2 covers 9 bases. CDR1 is MNHEY and CDR2 is SVGEGT in the germline V gene. This CDR3 is built from 17 residues. The trim removed 2 bases at V and 0 bases at J, leaving 6 bases unmatched. The CDR3 DNA reads as TGTGCCAGCAGTTACCCGCGGGAGGGCGGGAGCACAGATACGCAGTATTTT. Translated, it gives CASSYPREGGSTDTQYF.

The rearrangement links TRBV21-1 to TRBJ2-1; TRBD2 was called by the table and not checked on the DNA. TRBV21-1 is a documented pseudogene. The CDR3 is 15 residues long. For the CDR3, the DNA is TGTGCCAGCAGCTTGACTAGCGGGAGGGCCAATGAGCAGTTCTTC. Its translation: CASSLTSGRANEQFF.

CDR3 DNA: TGCAGCGTCGCTACTAGCGGGAGGGAGACCCAGTACTTC. Translated, it gives CSVATSGRETQYF. The genes are TRBV29-1 and TRBJ2-5, with 12 positions matching TRBD2. Trimming removed 6 bases from V and 5 bases from J; junction bases left unmatched: 4. This CDR3 region has 13 residues. The germline CDR1 and CDR2 sequences are SQVTM and ANQGSEA.

This clonotype was detected only a few times. This chain connects TRBV7-9 to TRBJ1-1, with D tentatively TRBD1 (5 bases). V was shortened by 4 bases and J by 5 bases, with 20 bases between the two germline ends. The CDR3 contains 16 residues. Germline V lookup: CDR1 SEHNR, CDR2 FQNEAQ (reference sequence). CDR3 nucleotides: TGTGCCAGCAGCTACCTGACAGCCCCGGTTAGGACTGAAGCTTTCTTT. It encodes CASSYLTAPVRTEAFF.

This clonotype was counted only a few times. This CDR3 reads CASSPQDEGQPQHF. As DNA, the CDR3 is TGTGCCAGCTCACCACAGGATGAAGGTCAGCCCCAGCATTTT. The chain joins TRBV18 to TRBJ1-5; D gene unclear. Germline CDR1 KGHSH, CDR2 LQKENI. V was trimmed by 1 base and J by 6 bases, leaving 10 bases between them. The length of the CDR3 is 14 residues.

Written as DNA, the CDR3 is TGTGCCAGCAGTCGGTCAGGGGCCTCCTCGCATTTT. Protein sequence: CASSRSGASSHF. This chain links TRBV12-3 or TRBV12-4 with TRBJ1-5; D perhaps matches TRBD1 (6 bases). Trimming took 5 bases from V and 15 from J, leaving 17 bases between them. CDR3 length equals 12 residues.

This clonotype was recorded a few times. This sequence joins TRBV6-5 and TRBJ2-7, with D maybe TRBD1 (7 bases). Trimming cost V 5 bases and J 6 bases, with 14 bases left between them. Germline V gene sequence: CDR1 MNHEY, CDR2 SVGAGI. The CDR3 totals 13 residues. DNA of the CDR3: TGTGCCAGCAGTCAGGGGGGAATCGGCGAGCAGTACTTC. Its translation is CASSQGGIGEQYF.

This clonotype was recorded many times. The rearrangement links TRBV4-1 to TRBJ2-3, with D possibly being TRBD1 (5 bases). V was pared by 4 bases and J by 3 bases, with 11 bases between. This CDR3 has 14 amino acids. CDR1 is MGHRA and CDR2 is YSYEKL in the germline V gene. CDR3 amino acids: CASSRRTTTDTQYF. The CDR3 bases are TGCGCCAGCAGCCGAAGGACAACGACAGATACGCAGTATTTT.

This clonotype was detected a few times. This chain joins TRBV11-2 and TRBJ2-3; 7 nucleotides line up with TRBD2. The V gene's germline CDR1 is SGHAT and CDR2 FQNNGV. The ends lost 1 base at V and 4 bases at J; junction bases unmatched: 5. The CDR3 contains 15 residues. For the CDR3, the DNA is TGTGCCAGCAGCTTAGTGGCGGGGGAGGCAGATACGCAGTATTTT. It specifies CASSLVAGEADTQYF.

In this sample, this clonotype turned up a few times. V and J are TRBV20-1 and TRBJ1-1; the D is unclear. Trimming removed 4 bases at V and 0 bases at J, with 6 bases between. Germline CDR1 reads DFQATT; CDR2 reads SNEGSKA (reference sequence). The CDR3 spans 12 residues. The CDR3 region is CSAKGLNTEAFF. The CDR3, as DNA: TGCAGTGCTAAAGGGCTGAACACTGAAGCTTTCTTT.

This clonotype came up a few times. The V gene is TRBV6-5, the J gene TRBJ2-2; weak D call: TRBD1 (6 bases). Germline-derived CDR1 and CDR2 are MNHEY and SVGAGI. This CDR3 is 14 amino acids long. V was cut by 7 bases and J by 2 bases, with 11 bases left in between. The CDR3: CASKRDTNTGELFF. CDR3 DNA sequence: TGTGCCAGCAAACGGGACACTAACACCGGGGAGCTGTTTTTT.